These 29 T cell receptor beta chains were sequenced from one sample in a study of blood T cells in healthy people across ages. For the second PCR, which ran for about 7 to 11 cycles, a sample-barcoded 5' primer and a J-beta primer mix were used. MiXCR, applied by TCRdb to the 5' RACE reads, yields one record per CDR3 protein. The sample gives about 800,000 distinct CDR3 sequences, 35% to 60% of which show up once; about a sixth is in the top ten. Input material: blood. These receptors were taken from a man older than 75 in good health.

The genes are TRBV7-3 and TRBJ2-3, with D possibly being TRBD1 (6 bases). This CDR3 spans 15 amino acids. Trimming pared 6 bases from V and 0 bases from J, leaving 13 bases between. Germline lookup yields CDR1 SGHTA and CDR2 FQGTGA. DNA of the CDR3: TGTGCCAGCAGTTATACGGGACATAGCACAGATACGCAGTATTTT. Translated, it gives CASSYTGHSTDTQYF.

This clonotype was recorded once. This may arise from a read error, as a much more abundant clone is one base away. V is TRBV28 and J is TRBJ2-5; the D is unclear. Trimming took 11 bases from V and 0 from J, leaving 16 bases between them. The CDR3 contains 14 residues. CDR1 is MDHEN and CDR2 is SYDVKM in the germline V gene. CDR3 in DNA: TGTGCCTGCTCAGTACCCGGATACCAAGAGACCCAGTACTTC. This translates into CACSVPGYQETQYF.

This chain joins TRBV12-5 and TRBJ2-1; TRBD2 matches 11 bases. The CDR3 has 16 amino acids. Germline V gene lookup returns CDR1 LGHNT and CDR2 FRNRAP. With V trimmed by 5 bases and J by 5 bases, 8 bases remained unmatched. As DNA, the CDR3 is TGTGCTAGTGGTCCTCCCGGGACTAGCGGAGACAATGAGCAGTTCTTC. This codes for CASGPPGTSGDNEQFF. Full variable domain (missing parts from reference TRBV12-5 and TRBJ2-1): DARVTQTPRHKVTEMGQEVTMRCQPILGHNTVFWYRQTMMQGLELLAYFRNRAPLDDSGMPKDRFSAEMPDATLATLKIQPSEPRDSAVYFCASGPPGTSGDNEQFFGPGTRLTVL.

The chain combines TRBV10-3 with TRBJ2-7, with no clear D. Trimming left V 5 bases short and J 2 bases short, with 13 bases between. The germline CDR1 and CDR2 sequences are ENHRY and SYGVKD. This CDR3 is built from 14 residues. The CDR3 protein is CAISKGELTYEQYF. CDR3 sequence (DNA): TGTGCCATCAGTAAAGGCGAGCTTACCTACGAGCAGTACTTC.

The rearrangement links TRBV29-1 to TRBJ2-3, with unresolved D. The CDR3 runs 15 residues. Trimming removed 6 bases at V and 4 bases at J, with 20 bases between. Germline CDR1 is SQVTM and CDR2 is ANQGSEA. The CDR3 loop is CSVVSSGFNADTQYF. CDR3 DNA: TGCAGCGTAGTATCCTCCGGGTTCAACGCAGATACGCAGTATTTT.

This clonotype has a handful of counts. This chain joins TRBV12-3 or TRBV12-4 and TRBJ2-3; D tentatively reads TRBD1 or TRBD2 (5 bases each). The CDR3 consists of 14 residues. Trimming took 7 bases from V and 2 from J, leaving 13 bases between them. Here the CDR3 DNA reads TGTGCCAGCACTTGGGACCAAGCCACAGATACGCAGTATTTT. Translating it yields CASTWDQATDTQYF.

This clonotype has at least ten counts. DNA of the CDR3: TGTGCCAGCAGTTTAAGACAGTTTCAAGAGACCCAGTACTTC. Its translation is CASSLRQFQETQYF. This chain links TRBV28 with TRBJ2-5, with D perhaps matching TRBD1 (5 bases). Germline loops: CDR1 MDHEN, CDR2 SYDVKM. V dropped 2 bases and J dropped 2 bases, with 9 bases sitting between them. The CDR3 extends over 14 amino acids.

The chain employs TRBV3-1 and TRBJ2-7; D not resolved. CDR3 length equals 13 residues. Per germline, CDR1 LGHDT and CDR2 YNNKEL (reference sequence). Trimming pared 0 bases from V and 6 bases from J, leaving 9 bases between. The CDR3, as DNA: TGTGCCAGCAGCCAAGATCGAGTTCTCGAGCAGTACTTC. Its translation is CASSQDRVLEQYF.

V usage is TRBV6-2 or TRBV6-3 and J usage is TRBJ2-7, with 9 positions matching TRBD2. The J segment lost 0 bases and the V segment lost 2 bases, leaving 5 bases of the junction unmatched. The CDR3 contains 16 residues. Germline V gene lookup returns CDR1 MNHEY and CDR2 SVGEGT. The CDR3 here is CASSYISGGSSYEQYF. DNA of the CDR3: TGTGCCAGCAGTTACATTAGCGGGGGAAGCTCCTACGAGCAGTACTTC.

The CDR3 loop is CASSGSLAGDPQETQYF. CDR3 nucleotide sequence: TGCGCCAGCAGTGGCTCGCTAGCGGGGGACCCCCAAGAGACCCAGTACTTC. The J gene is TRBJ2-5, the V gene TRBV10-2; 10 nucleotides line up with TRBD2. The germline V gene has CDR1 WSHSY and CDR2 SAAADI. Losses at the gene ends were 4 bases for V and 1 base for J; bases not matched to a gene: 9. This CDR3 has 17 amino acids.

This clonotype was seen repeatedly, ten times or more. This chain joins TRBV20-1 and TRBJ2-5, with 7 nucleotides matching TRBD2. The CDR3 consists of 13 residues. CDR1 is DFQATT, CDR2 SNEGSKA, per germline (reference sequence). CDR3 residues: CSSRGVRQETQYF. The CDR3 DNA reads as TGCAGCTCCCGGGGGGTGAGGCAAGAGACCCAGTACTTC.

The gene calls are TRBV5-1 and TRBJ1-2, with TRBD1 identical over 9 bases. Germline V gene lookup returns CDR1 SGHRS and CDR2 YFSETQ. There are 15 residues in the CDR3. J was trimmed by 2 bases and V by 0 bases; bases with no gene match: 2. The CDR3 is CASSLEQGANYGYTF. CDR3 sequence (DNA): TGCGCCAGCAGCTTGGAACAGGGGGCGAACTATGGCTACACCTTC.

The gene calls are TRBV5-5 and TRBJ2-5, with D perhaps TRBD1 (6 bases). The germline V and J ends were trimmed by 4 bases and 2 bases, with 15 bases remaining between them. Germline V CDR1 and CDR2: SGHKS, YYEKEE (reference sequence). The length of the CDR3 is 15 residues. The DNA for the CDR3 is TGTGCCAGCAGCCCCCGGACAGCCCAACAAGAGACCCAGTACTTC. Translated: CASSPRTAQQETQYF.

This clonotype occurred a few times. V is TRBV5-6 and J is TRBJ1-2, with 11 bases identical to TRBD1. J gave up 8 bases and V 3 bases, and 12 bases lay outside the gene matches. CDR3 length: 16 amino acids. Germline values: CDR1 SGHDT, CDR2 YYEEEE. CDR3: CASSSQGRDRGTGYTF. CDR3 nucleotide sequence: TGTGCCAGCAGCTCGCAAGGAAGGGACAGGGGGACGGGCTACACCTTC.

CDR3 sequence reads: CAWEPSSYNEQFF. The CDR3 nucleotides read TGTGCCTGGGAACCGAGCTCCTACAATGAGCAGTTCTTC. The V call is TRBV30, the J call TRBJ2-1; D unresolved. This CDR3 spans 13 amino acids. V was cut by 5 bases and J by 0 bases, with 8 bases left in between. Germline V gives CDR1 GTSNPN, CDR2 SVGIG (reference sequence).

The chain combines TRBV2 with TRBJ1-1; no clear D. Trimming left V 3 bases short and J 4 bases short, with 9 bases between. Germline V gene data show CDR1 as SNHLY and CDR2 as FYNNEI. This CDR3 is built from 13 residues. CDR3: CASSDGVGTEAFF. Here the CDR3 DNA reads TGTGCCAGCAGTGATGGGGTGGGCACTGAAGCTTTCTTT.

This clonotype has only a few counts. One end of the junction fails to match germline, which may point to a read error. This chain connects TRBV9 to TRBJ1-2; possibly TRBD1 for D (5 bases). The CDR3 contains 13 residues. The germline gives CDR1 SGDLS, CDR2 YYNGEE. The CDR3 loop is CASSVYRGYDYTF. CDR3 sequence (DNA): TGTGCCAGCAGCGTTTATAGGGGATATGACTACACCTTC.

This chain uses TRBV5-1 with TRBJ2-5; D gene uncertain. Trimming took off 4 bases at V and 4 bases at J, with 14 bases between the two ends. Germline assignment: CDR1 SGHRS and CDR2 YFSETQ. The CDR3 runs to 14 residues. CDR3 sequence: CASSVYLGPETQYF. CDR3 nucleotides: TGCGCCAGCAGCGTGTACCTGGGCCCAGAGACCCAGTACTTC. Full variable domain (outside the CDR3, taken from reference TRBV5-1 and TRBJ2-5): KAGVTQTPRYLIKTRGQQVTLSCSPISGHRSVSWYQQTPGQGLQFLFEYFSETQRNKGNFPGRFSGRQFSNSRSEMNVSTLELGDSALYLCASSVYLGPETQYFGPGTRLLVL.

The V call is TRBV6-5, the J call TRBJ2-7, with TRBD1 matching 8 bases. This CDR3 contains 14 residues. Germline lookup yields CDR1 MNHEY and CDR2 SVGAGI. The V and J ends lost 2 bases and 6 bases, in that order; junction bases with no gene match: 6. The CDR3 protein is CASSYRRTGIEQYF. CDR3 sequence (DNA): TGTGCCAGCAGTTACCGGCGGACAGGGATCGAGCAGTACTTC.

The chain combines TRBV5-1 with TRBJ2-5, with D perhaps TRBD2 (5 bases). CDR1 is SGHRS, CDR2 YFSETQ, per germline. The CDR3 totals 15 residues. V was clipped by 2 bases and J by 7 bases, with 18 bases between them. CDR3 sequence reads: CASSFPAEQLGTQYF. The CDR3 DNA follows: TGCGCCAGCAGCTTTCCAGCGGAACAGTTGGGGACCCAGTACTTC.

The table lists this clonotype with a few counts. The chain carries TRBV27 and TRBJ2-1, with D tentatively TRBD2 (5 bases). The CDR3 runs to 15 residues. V was trimmed by 9 bases and J by 1 base, leaving 16 bases between them. Germline CDR1 and CDR2: MNHEY and SMNVEV (reference sequence). CDR3: CASQEEAQSYNEQFF. The CDR3 nucleotides read TGTGCCAGTCAGGAGGAGGCACAATCCTACAATGAGCAGTTCTTC.

Written as DNA, the CDR3 is TGCGCCAGCAGCAGGGCCGGGACAGGGATGAACACCGGGGAGCTGTTTTTT. Translation gives CASSRAGTGMNTGELFF. This chain connects TRBV5-1 to TRBJ2-2; TRBD1 aligns across 9 bases. The ends lost 4 bases at V and 1 base at J; junction bases unmatched: 8. Germline CDR1 SGHRS, CDR2 YFSETQ. The CDR3 extends over 17 amino acids.

The chain has TRBV4-3 and TRBJ1-1, with TRBD1 matching 7 bases. This CDR3 region has 14 residues. Losses at the gene ends were 3 bases for V and 6 bases for J; bases not matched to a gene: 7. CDR1 and CDR2 from the germline V gene are LGHNA and YSLEER. CDR3 region: CASSHPTGHAEAFF. DNA of the CDR3: TGCGCCAGCAGCCACCCGACAGGGCACGCTGAAGCTTTCTTT.

This rearrangement joins TRBV28 to TRBJ2-3, with D perhaps matching TRBD2 (6 bases). V lost 6 bases and J 0 bases, leaving 16 bases between the germline ends. The CDR3 is 16 residues long. Germline-derived CDR1 and CDR2 are MDHEN and SYDVKM. The chain's CDR3 is CASSLDPGTSTDTQYF. In DNA, the CDR3 is TGTGCCAGCAGCCTAGATCCAGGGACTAGCACAGATACGCAGTATTTT.

The chain couples TRBV30 to TRBJ1-2; D unresolved. V was shortened by 5 bases and J by 7 bases, with 11 bases between the two germline ends. Germline V gives CDR1 GTSNPN, CDR2 SVGIG (reference sequence). The CDR3 has 11 amino acids. The CDR3 coding sequence is TGTGCCTGGCCCTCGGCATCTGGCTACACCTTC. Translating it yields CAWPSASGYTF.

This chain links TRBV20-1 with TRBJ2-3, with 7 bases fitting TRBD2. The CDR3 totals 16 residues. After removal of 5 bases from V and 4 bases from J, the junction contained 15 bases not matched to a gene. The germline gives CDR1 DFQATT, CDR2 SNEGSKA (reference sequence). In DNA, the CDR3 is TGCAGTGCTTTTGCGCTTAGCGGGTCCTCCCCAGATACGCAGTATTTT. Translated, it gives CSAFALSGSSPDTQYF.

The chain is built from TRBV4-1 and TRBJ1-1; D not certain. The CDR3 is made up of 15 amino acids. The germline CDR1 and CDR2 sequences are MGHRA and YSYEKL. The germline V and J ends were trimmed by 1 base and 2 bases, with 11 bases remaining between them. The CDR3 loop is CASSQVPGLNTEAFF. DNA for the CDR3: TGCGCCAGCAGCCAAGTCCCAGGATTAAACACTGAAGCTTTCTTT.

Notes on this clonotype: A read error may explain this, as a much larger clone is one base away. The chain is built from TRBV5-4 and TRBJ2-1; D unclear. The last part of the DNA fits TRBJ2-7 better; the J call may be wrong. CDR3 size: 12 residues. Germline V gene lookup returns CDR1 SGHNT and CDR2 YYREEE (reference sequence). The CDR3 DNA is TGTGCCAGCAGCCTACCTTCCAATGAGCAGTACTTC. This encodes CASSLPSNEQYF.

About this clonotype: One base away lies a much larger clone, so this may be a sequencing read error. The gene calls are TRBV12-3 or TRBV12-4 and TRBJ2-1; D gene unclear. Trimming shortened V by 3 bases and J by 0 bases, and 12 bases separated the two germline ends. The CDR3 runs 16 residues. CDR3 residues: CASSFLSRSSYNEQFF. The CDR3 DNA sequence: TGTGCCAGCAGTTTCCTTAGCAGGAGCTCCTACAATGAGCAGTTCTTC.